This TCR beta chain was found in a study of identical twins. TCRdb ran MiXCR on the 5' RACE reads and lists one entry per CDR3 protein. The sample lists about 890,000 distinct CDR3 sequences; about 12% were seen once. The CDR3 has 15 amino acids. Germline V CDR1 and CDR2: MDHEN, SYDVKM. In its sample, this clonotype was seen many times. At one of its ends the junction is not consistent with the germline gene, which may arise from a read error. These sequences were also reported in another study, on yellow fever vaccine responses in identical twins.

The sample was PBMCs. This sequence joins TRBV28 and TRBJ1-2; tentative D call: TRBD1 (6 bases). The TCR comes from a woman between 18 and 29 years old in good health. CDR3 in amino acids: CASSFRARGLGDYDF. The CDR3 bases are TGTGCCAGCAGTTTTCGAGCTCGGGGGCTAGGAGACTATGACTTC.